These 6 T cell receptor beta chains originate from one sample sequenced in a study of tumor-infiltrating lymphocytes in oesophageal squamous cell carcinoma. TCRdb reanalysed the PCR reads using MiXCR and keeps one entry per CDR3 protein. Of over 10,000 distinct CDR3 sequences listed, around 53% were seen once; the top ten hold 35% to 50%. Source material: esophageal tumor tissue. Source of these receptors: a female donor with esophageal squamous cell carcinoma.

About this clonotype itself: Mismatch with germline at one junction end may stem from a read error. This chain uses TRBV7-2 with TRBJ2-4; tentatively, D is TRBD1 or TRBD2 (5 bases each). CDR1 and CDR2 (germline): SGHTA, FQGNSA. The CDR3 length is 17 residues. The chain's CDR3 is CASSLVPSGTARNIQYF. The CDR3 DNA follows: TGTGCCAGCAGCTTAGTTCCCTCCGGGACCGCGAGGAACATTCAGTACTTT.

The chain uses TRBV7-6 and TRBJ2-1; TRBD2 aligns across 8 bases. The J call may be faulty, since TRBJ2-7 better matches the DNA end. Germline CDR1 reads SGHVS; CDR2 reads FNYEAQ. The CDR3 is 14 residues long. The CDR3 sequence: CASSTGGGPYEQYF. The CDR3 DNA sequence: TGTGCCAGCAGCACGGGGGGGGGACCCTACGAGCAGTACTTC.

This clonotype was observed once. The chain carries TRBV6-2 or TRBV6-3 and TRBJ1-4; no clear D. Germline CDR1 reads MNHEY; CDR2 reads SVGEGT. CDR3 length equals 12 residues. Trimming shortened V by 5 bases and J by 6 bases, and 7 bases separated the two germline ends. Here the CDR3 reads CASSDGDEKLFF. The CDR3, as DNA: TGTGCCAGCAGTGACGGGGATGAAAAACTGTTTTTT.

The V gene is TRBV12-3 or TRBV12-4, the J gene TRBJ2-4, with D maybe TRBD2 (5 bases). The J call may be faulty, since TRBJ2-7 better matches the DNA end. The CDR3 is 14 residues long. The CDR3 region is CASSLTGDSYEQYF. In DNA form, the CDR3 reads TGTGCCAGCAGTTTAACCGGGGACTCCTACGAGCAGTACTTC.

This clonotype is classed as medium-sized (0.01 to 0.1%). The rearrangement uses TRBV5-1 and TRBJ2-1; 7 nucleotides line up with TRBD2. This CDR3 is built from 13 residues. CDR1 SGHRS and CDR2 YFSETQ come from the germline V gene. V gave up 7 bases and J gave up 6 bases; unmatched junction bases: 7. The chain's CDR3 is CASFITGGNEQFF. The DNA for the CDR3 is TGCGCCAGCTTCATTACGGGGGGCAATGAGCAGTTCTTC. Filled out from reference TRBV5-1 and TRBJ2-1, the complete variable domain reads KAGVTQTPRYLIKTRGQQVTLSCSPISGHRSVSWYQQTPGQGLQFLFEYFSETQRNKGNFPGRFSGRQFSNSRSEMNVSTLELGDSALYLCASFITGGNEQFFGPGTRLTVL.

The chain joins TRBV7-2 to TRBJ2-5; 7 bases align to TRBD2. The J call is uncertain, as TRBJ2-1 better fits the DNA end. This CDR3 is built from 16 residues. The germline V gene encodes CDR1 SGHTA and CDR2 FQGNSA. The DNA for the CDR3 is TGTGCCAGCAGCTTGCCCTGGGGGGGGAATTACAATGAGCAGTTCTTC. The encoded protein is CASSLPWGGNYNEQFF.